This T cell receptor beta chain was recovered during a study of neurological immune-mediated disorders (dated by TCRdb to about 2019). For the study in its entirety: Peripheral blood TCR-beta repertoires from HTLV-I-associated myelopathy (HAM/TSP) patients, multiple sclerosis patients and healthy controls were compared by UMI-based sequencing. Alongside PBMC samples, the set of about 97 TCR-beta libraries contained longitudinal samples, technical triplicates, and paired CD4+ and CD8+ T-cell subsets that had been sorted. Of the 65 to 70 subjects in the cohort, about 15 were HAM/TSP patients, some 34 were multiple sclerosis patients, and about 20 were healthy controls. Findings and caveats that apply to the study as a whole: TCR clonal expansion was highest in HAM/TSP patients and lowest in MS patients, with MS patients falling below even healthy controls. Across subjects, expanded clones never shared an identical CDR3 amino acid sequence, which suggests that the TCR-beta repertoires in every group were private.

In its sample, this clonotype was seen many times. Its cognate antigen has yet to be identified. Within one base of it there is no much larger clone, and no base qualities were kept. To synthesize cDNA, template-switch 5'RACE was performed with a primer carrying a 10-nucleotide random unique molecular identifier so that each TCR transcript was tagged. Every sequencing run covered 15-18 subjects and yielded more than 160 million TCR-beta sequences. The RNeasy kit was used to extract total RNA. TCR-beta VDJ regions were amplified with primers for the TCR constant region and the 5'RACE anchor, using the KAPA Real-time Library Amplification kit. A first PCR added sample indexes and Illumina adaptors, after which a second PCR increased the library yield. After Ampure bead purification, the TCR product of roughly 650 bp was size-selected on a 2% E-gel SizeSelection system. Library quality was checked on a Bioanalyzer, concentration was measured with Qubit, and libraries were quantified with the Kapa Library Quantification kit before pooling. An Illumina HiSeq 2500 sequenced the libraries paired-end 2 x 150 bp. To increase sequence diversity, about 25-31% phiX was spiked into each library pool. For the original study's pipeline: Quality-filtered reads were processed with the UMI-based MiGEC pipeline, and over 75% of raw TCR sequences were removed by the MiGEC pipeline during error correction. VDJ genes were aligned to IMGT germline references, and clonotypes were defined by unique CDR3 amino acid sequence plus V-J genes. Clonal expansion, Shannon diversity and CDR3 relatedness (CalcPairwiseDistances, ClusterSamples) were evaluated with VDJtools, and phylogenetic trees were built with CLCbio workbench. Expanded clones were defined as having at least 8 unique UMIs, based on coefficient-of-variation modelling across technical triplicates. TCRdb passed the public sequencing reads through fastp at Q25 and MiXCR, retaining productive beta sequences. Identical CDR3 proteins give one entry, which carries the most common genes and DNA. None of the V and J calls come from the authors' own analysis; TCRdb made them. The sample data list about 80,000 distinct CDR3 sequences, and 9.4% of these were observed just once. Of the sample, 1.7% falls within the top ten clones.

Blood bank volunteers in Maryland, USA served as the healthy controls. Unsorted PBMC libraries were generated from 2 million PBMCs stored in RNAlater at -80 °C until RNA extraction. Peripheral blood underwent Ficoll-Hypaque density gradient centrifugation to isolate PBMCs, which were then cryopreserved in liquid nitrogen. V gives up 3 bases and J gives up 8 bases, and the segment between their germline ends measures 16 bases. CDR1 and CDR2, looked up from the germline V gene, are ENHRY and SYGVKD. From its cysteine to its phenylalanine, the CDR3 spans 14 amino acids. Here the CDR3 DNA is all that survives: 42 bases in frame from base 1.

The chain is assembled from TRBV10-3 and TRBJ1-2; the D gene is perhaps TRBD1, on 5 matching bases. The receptor was isolated from a man aged 45-60 years in good health. The material sequenced was PBMCs. The sequenced DNA is TGTGCCATCAGTGAATCCGGGACCAGGATAGGCTACACCTTC. This translates into CAISESGTRIGYTF.